This passage covers 19 T cell receptor beta chains from one sample sequenced in a study of identical twins. TCRdb called the 5' RACE reads again in MiXCR, with one record for every CDR3 protein. The repertoire holds 650,000 to 750,000 distinct CDR3 sequences, with around 21% as singletons. These same data were also listed under a study on T cells expressing NK-cell markers.

Material: PBMCs. The receptors originated from a woman between 18 and 29 years old in good health.

The J gene is TRBJ2-7, the V gene TRBV9; 9 bases are a match to TRBD1. The CDR3 contains 14 residues. CDR1 is SGDLS and CDR2 is YYNGEE in the germline V gene. After removal of 3 bases from V and 6 bases from J, the junction contained 7 bases not matched to a gene. The CDR3 loop is CASSAGTGLFEQYF. In DNA, the CDR3 is TGTGCCAGCAGCGCCGGGACAGGGCTGTTCGAGCAGTACTTC.

This clonotype was seen more than once but under ten times. The chain employs TRBV12-3 or TRBV12-4 and TRBJ1-5; D unclear. The CDR3 contains 14 residues. V was cut by 1 base and J by 5 bases, with 9 bases left in between. The CDR3 loop is CASSLGWQYQPQHF. CDR3 DNA: TGTGCCAGCAGTTTAGGGTGGCAGTATCAGCCCCAGCATTTT.

This clonotype was detected only a few times. The V and J genes are TRBV7-8 and TRBJ2-7; weak D call: TRBD1 (6 bases). The CDR3 consists of 14 residues. The germline CDR1 and CDR2 sequences are SGHVS and FQNEAQ. V was trimmed by 1 base and J by 3 bases, leaving 10 bases between them. This chain's CDR3 is CASSLEAGVYEQYF. For the CDR3, the DNA is TGTGCCAGCAGCTTAGAAGCAGGGGTCTACGAGCAGTACTTC.

This clonotype was seen a few times. The chain carries TRBV7-2 and TRBJ2-1; D call uncertain. The CDR3 is 13 amino acids. V lost 5 bases to trimming and J lost 9 bases, with 14 bases between them. The V gene's germline CDR1 is SGHTA and CDR2 FQGNSA. The CDR3 DNA follows: TGTGCCAGCAGCCCTCAACGGTCACGTGAGCAGTTCTTC. It yields the protein CASSPQRSREQFF.

This clonotype has just a few counts. The V gene is TRBV12-3 or TRBV12-4, the J gene TRBJ2-6; D ambiguous. Trimming shortened V by 6 bases and J by 0 bases, and 9 bases separated the two germline ends. The CDR3 loop spans 15 amino acids. The CDR3 nucleotides read TGTGCCAGCAGCCTCCACCGCTCTGGGGCCAACGTCCTGACTTTC. Protein: CASSLHRSGANVLTF.

The chain employs TRBV10-3 and TRBJ2-1; 9 bases are shared with TRBD1. Germline V gene data show CDR1 as ENHRY and CDR2 as SYGVKD. The CDR3 sequence is 17 residues long. Trimming at V came to 6 bases and at J to 9 bases, leaving 18 bases not matched to a gene. CDR3 protein: CAISRPPGQGGIGEQFF. CDR3 sequence (DNA): TGTGCCATCAGCAGACCTCCGGGACAGGGAGGTATCGGTGAGCAGTTCTTC.

This clonotype was observed a handful of times. This chain connects TRBV12-3 or TRBV12-4 to TRBJ2-7; 10 bases align to TRBD1. J was trimmed by 7 bases and V by 5 bases; bases with no gene match: 5. This CDR3 comprises 13 residues. This CDR3 is CASSADRGREQYF. CDR3 coding DNA: TGTGCCAGCAGTGCCGACAGGGGGCGAGAGCAGTACTTC.

This clonotype was seen repeatedly, ten times or more. V is TRBV5-5 and J is TRBJ1-2; TRBD1 matches at 10 bases. The CDR3 runs 16 residues. CDR1 and CDR2 (germline): SGHKS, YYEKEE (reference sequence). With 4 bases clipped from V and 2 bases from J, the junction kept 8 bases outside the gene matches. The CDR3 sequence is CASSRDRGGFNYGYTF. The CDR3, as DNA: TGTGCCAGCAGCCGGGACAGGGGCGGGTTCAACTATGGCTACACCTTC.

Turning to this clonotype: Since a much larger clone is just one base distant, this may be a read error. The J gene is TRBJ2-7, the V gene TRBV15, with TRBD2 as a possible D gene (5 bases). CDR3 size: 15 residues. Germline loops: CDR1 LNHNV, CDR2 YYDKDF (reference sequence). V lost 1 base to trimming and J lost 2 bases, with 12 bases between them. The CDR3 sequence is CATSRAPSRTYEQYF. The CDR3 coding sequence is TGTGCCACCAGCAGAGCGCCTAGCAGAACCTACGAGCAGTACTTC.

The J gene is TRBJ2-7, the V gene TRBV3-1; 7 bases are shared with TRBD1. The junction had 15 bases not matched to a gene; V was cut back by 4 bases and J by 6 bases. The CDR3 loop spans 16 amino acids. CDR1 is LGHDT and CDR2 is YNNKEL in the germline V gene (reference sequence). The CDR3, as DNA: TGTGCCAGCAGCCCATTACCTGGACAGGCGAGCGGCGAGCAGTACTTC. This translates into CASSPLPGQASGEQYF.

The chain has TRBV4-2 and TRBJ1-1; D unclear. CDR3 size: 14 residues. The V end lost 10 bases, the J end lost 2 bases, and 17 bases lay between the germline ends. CDR1 and CDR2 (germline): LGHNA, YNFKEQ. The chain's CDR3 is CAIGPGHFNTEAFF. CDR3 DNA: TGTGCCATCGGCCCCGGGCACTTTAACACTGAAGCTTTCTTT.

This clonotype was counted at least ten times. This chain uses TRBV10-3 with TRBJ1-2, with 9 bases aligning to TRBD1. Per the germline V gene, CDR1 is ENHRY and CDR2 is SYGVKD. The junction had 7 bases not matched to a gene; V was cut back by 2 bases and J by 3 bases. This CDR3 is 16 amino acids long. The chain's CDR3 is CAISEDRGKRDYGYTF. CDR3 in DNA: TGTGCCATCAGTGAGGACAGGGGGAAGAGGGACTATGGCTACACCTTC.

This clonotype was detected ten times or more. The chain links TRBV20-1 to TRBJ1-6, with D unclear. V lost 0 bases to trimming and J lost 8 bases, with 14 bases between them. The CDR3 has 15 residues. Germline values: CDR1 DFQATT, CDR2 SNEGSKA (reference sequence). The CDR3 DNA reads TGCAGTGCTAGAGATTTCAAGGTGCTCGATTCACCCCTCCACTTT. This encodes CSARDFKVLDSPLHF.

This chain connects TRBV6-5 to TRBJ2-1; the match to TRBD2 covers 8 bases. V lost 4 bases and J lost 7; bases outside the gene matches: 9. There are 15 residues in the CDR3. In germline, CDR1 is MNHEY, CDR2 SVGAGI. The DNA for the CDR3 is TGTGCCAGCAGTTCCCCTGGACTAGCTTTGAATGAGCAGTTCTTC. This codes for CASSSPGLALNEQFF.

CDR3 DNA: TGCAGTGCTAGAGATGATATCACAGATACGCAGTATTTT. Encoded protein: CSARDDITDTQYF. The rearrangement links TRBV20-1 to TRBJ2-3; D not resolved. Germline loops: CDR1 DFQATT, CDR2 SNEGSKA (reference sequence). V was clipped by 0 bases and J by 2 bases, with 6 bases between them. The CDR3 spans 13 residues.

The J gene is TRBJ1-2, the V gene TRBV7-9; D is possibly TRBD1 (6 bases). Germline assignment: CDR1 SEHNR and CDR2 FQNEAQ (reference sequence). With 3 bases removed from V and 0 bases from J, the gap between germline ends came to 11 bases. The CDR3 has 15 residues. The CDR3, as DNA: TGTGCCAGCAGCTTCAACAGGGCCTCTAACTATGGCTACACCTTC. Its translation: CASSFNRASNYGYTF.

This clonotype came up a few times. CDR3 sequence reads: CSGVSVLEAFF. The CDR3 nucleotides are TGCAGCGGAGTCAGTGTTCTTGAAGCTTTCTTT. This rearrangement joins TRBV29-1 to TRBJ1-1; no clear D. In germline, CDR1 is SQVTM, CDR2 ANQGSEA. The V end was cut by 7 bases, the J end by 7 bases, with 13 bases between. The length of the CDR3 is 11 residues.

There are a few counts of this clonotype. This chain connects TRBV12-3 or TRBV12-4 to TRBJ1-1; tentative D call: TRBD1 (5 bases). V was pared by 7 bases and J by 3 bases, with 18 bases between. The CDR3 runs 15 residues. The CDR3 nucleotides read TGTGCCAGCACCCTAGCGAGACGGGGGGACACTGAAGCTTTCTTT. Translation gives CASTLARRGDTEAFF.

This clonotype was recorded a few times. The chain links TRBV15 to TRBJ2-4, with TRBD1 identical over 11 bases. V was clipped by 2 bases and J by 6 bases; unmatched bases: 3. CDR1 is LNHNV and CDR2 is YYDKDF in the germline V gene (reference sequence). There are 15 residues in the CDR3. The CDR3 is CATSRTGTGGNIQYF. The CDR3 coding sequence is TGTGCCACCAGCAGAACCGGGACAGGGGGAAACATTCAGTACTTC.